This is a list of T cell receptor beta chains from one sample in a study of T cells in Graves' hyperthyroidism and ophthalmopathy. TCRdb reanalysed the multiplex PCR reads using MiXCR and keeps one entry per CDR3 protein. The repertoire has approximately 300,000 distinct CDR3 sequences, about 15% of them found once; the top ten carry roughly 50%. Source material: blood. These receptors were taken from a woman aged 60 to 75 with Graves' ophthalmopathy. CDR3s include the opening cysteine and the closing phenylalanine or tryptophan. The D gene is left open where the match is weak. Expanded clones are given a class, and other clones once, few, many or no size at all.

length: 19; V: TRBV6-2/TRBV6-3; size: many; J: TRBJ1-5; D: .; CDR3: CASRRRTEREGYSNQPQHF; DNA: TGTGCCAGCAGAAGGAGGACAGAAAGGGAGGGTTATAGCAATCAGCCCCAGCATTTT
length: 18; V: TRBV14; size: .; J: TRBJ1-1; D: .; CDR3: CASSQDRRGRGVNTEAFF; DNA: TGTGCCAGCAGCCAAGACCGGAGAGGGCGAGGGGTAAACACTGAAGCTTTCTTT
length: 14; V: TRBV4-1; size: .; J: TRBJ1-1; D: .; CDR3: CASSQVGVDTEAFF; DNA: TGCGCCAGCAGCCAAGTCGGGGTGGACACTGAAGCTTTCTTT
length: 18; V: TRBV7-9; size: few; J: TRBJ2-3; D: TRBD2; CDR3: CASSFGRGGETRTDTQYF; DNA: TGTGCCAGCAGCTTTGGGCGCGGGGGAGAAACTCGCACAGATACGCAGTATTTT
length: 14; V: TRBV6-2/TRBV6-3; size: many; J: TRBJ2-7; D: .; CDR3: CASSYRHQAEGQYF; DNA: TGTGCCAGCAGTTACCGGCACCAAGCAGAGGGGCAGTACTTC
length: 16; V: TRBV6-6; size: .; J: TRBJ2-1; D: TRBD1; CDR3: CASSYSARDRYNEQFF; DNA: TGTGCCAGCAGTTACTCTGCTCGGGACAGGTACAATGAGCAGTTCTTC
length: 14; V: TRBV7-9; size: few; J: TRBJ2-7; D: TRBD1; CDR3: CASSLWTGGNEQYF; DNA: TGTGCCAGCAGCTTGTGGACAGGGGGAAACGAGCAGTACTTC
length: 14; V: TRBV2; size: .; J: TRBJ1-2; D: TRBD1; CDR3: CASGDRGLFYGYTF; DNA: TGTGCCAGCGGGGACAGGGGCCTCTTCTATGGCTACACCTTC
length: 17; V: TRBV5-1; size: many; J: TRBJ2-6; D: .; CDR3: CASSLVAVNTGANVLTF; DNA: TGCGCCAGCAGCTTGGTCGCAGTAAACACTGGGGCCAACGTCCTGACTTTC
length: 13; V: TRBV7-8; size: many; J: TRBJ1-2; D: TRBD1; CDR3: CASSDRTGDGYTF; DNA: TGTGCCAGCAGCGACCGGACAGGGGACGGCTACACCTTC
length: 15; V: TRBV6-1; size: few; J: TRBJ2-3; D: .; CDR3: CASGETDPGRDTQYF; DNA: TGTGCCAGCGGGGAGACTGACCCCGGACGTGATACGCAGTATTTT
length: 15; V: TRBV28; size: many; J: TRBJ1-2; D: .; CDR3: CASSLPGSNEDGYTF; DNA: TGTGCCAGCAGTTTACCCGGGTCCAATGAGGATGGCTACACCTTC
length: 18; V: TRBV6-2/TRBV6-3; size: many; J: TRBJ2-1; D: TRBD1; CDR3: CASTESRDRGVDYNEQFF; DNA: TGTGCCAGCACCGAATCGAGGGACAGGGGAGTAGACTACAATGAGCAGTTCTTC
length: 14; V: TRBV7-2; size: many; J: TRBJ1-5; D: TRBD1; CDR3: CASSTGQSNQPQHF; DNA: TGTGCCAGCAGCACGGGACAGAGCAATCAGCCCCAGCATTTT
length: 13; V: TRBV11-1; size: many; J: TRBJ2-5; D: TRBD1; CDR3: CASSGTGLETQYF; DNA: TGTGCCAGCAGCGGGACAGGGTTGGAGACCCAGTACTTC
length: 16; V: TRBV6-1; size: .; J: TRBJ1-1; D: .; CDR3: CASSDSYWERGTEAFF; DNA: TGTGCCAGCAGTGATTCGTATTGGGAACGGGGCACTGAAGCTTTCTTT
length: 15; V: TRBV4-3; size: many; J: TRBJ2-7; D: TRBD2; CDR3: CASSQFTSGFYEQYF; DNA: TGCGCCAGCAGCCAATTTACTAGCGGATTCTACGAGCAGTACTTC
length: 18; V: TRBV7-9; size: .; J: TRBJ2-7; D: TRBD2; CDR3: CASSPRPFLAGATYEQYF; DNA: TGTGCCAGCAGCCCGCGCCCCTTTTTAGCGGGAGCTACCTACGAGCAGTACTTC
length: 18; V: TRBV19; size: many; J: TRBJ2-4; D: .; CDR3: CASSNEGRPTLAKNIQYF; DNA: TGTGCCAGTAGTAACGAGGGACGACCCACACTAGCCAAAAACATTCAGTACTTC
length: 13; V: TRBV6-1; size: .; J: TRBJ1-3; D: .; CDR3: CASRRRGENTIYF; DNA: TGTGCCAGCAGGAGACGCGGCGAAAACACCATATATTTT
length: 15; V: TRBV5-1; size: many; J: TRBJ1-1; D: .; CDR3: CASSLVTTRVAEAFF; DNA: TGCGCCAGCAGCTTAGTGACAACGAGGGTCGCTGAAGCTTTCTTT
length: 17; V: TRBV7-2; size: many; J: TRBJ2-7; D: TRBD2; CDR3: CASSLAPSGRGSYEQYF; DNA: TGTGCCAGCAGCTTAGCCCCTAGCGGGAGGGGCTCCTACGAGCAGTACTTC
length: 13; V: TRBV29-1; size: many; J: TRBJ2-5; D: .; CDR3: CSAEGGVQETQYF; DNA: TGCAGCGCGGAAGGGGGTGTTCAAGAGACCCAGTACTTC
length: 14; V: TRBV20-1; size: .; J: TRBJ2-2; D: TRBD2; CDR3: CSASWGGNTGELFF; DNA: TGCAGTGCTAGTTGGGGGGGAAACACCGGGGAGCTGTTTTTT
length: 14; V: TRBV19; size: .; J: TRBJ2-5; D: TRBD1; CDR3: CASSTRGRRETQYF; DNA: TGTGCCAGTAGTACCAGGGGGCGCCGGGAGACCCAGTACTTC
length: 16; V: TRBV11-2; size: .; J: TRBJ2-1; D: TRBD2; CDR3: CASSLGLAGYGNEQFF; DNA: TGTGCCAGCAGCTTAGGACTAGCGGGCTACGGGAATGAGCAGTTCTTC
length: 14; V: TRBV2; size: many; J: TRBJ2-2; D: TRBD2; CDR3: CASSELGGTGELFF; DNA: TGTGCCAGCAGTGAACTGGGGGGGACCGGGGAGCTGTTTTTT
length: 16; V: TRBV2; size: few; J: TRBJ2-6; D: .; CDR3: CASRNDRISGANVLTF; DNA: TGTGCCAGCAGGAACGACCGGATCTCTGGGGCCAACGTCCTGACTTTC
length: 15; V: TRBV12-3/TRBV12-4; size: many; J: TRBJ2-2; D: .; CDR3: CASTQGLLNTGELFF; DNA: TGTGCCAGCACCCAGGGACTTCTGAACACCGGGGAGCTGTTTTTT
length: 16; V: TRBV7-9; size: .; J: TRBJ2-2; D: TRBD2; CDR3: CASSSLAGGPVGELFF; DNA: TGTGCCAGCAGCTCCCTAGCGGGAGGGCCTGTCGGGGAGCTGTTTTTT
length: 14; V: TRBV2; size: .; J: TRBJ2-2; D: .; CDR3: CASSVVMGTGELFF; DNA: TGTGCCAGCAGTGTTGTGATGGGCACCGGGGAGCTGTTTTTT
length: 14; V: TRBV5-1; size: many; J: TRBJ1-1; D: .; CDR3: CASSPGQQNTEAFF; DNA: TGCGCCAGCAGCCCCGGACAGCAGAACACTGAAGCTTTCTTT
length: 15; V: TRBV19; size: .; J: TRBJ2-2; D: TRBD2; CDR3: CATNEAGGPPGELFF; DNA: TGTGCCACGAACGAGGCGGGAGGGCCCCCCGGGGAGCTGTTTTTT
length: 14; V: TRBV7-2; size: many; J: TRBJ1-6; D: TRBD1; CDR3: CASSLWGQNSPLHF; DNA: TGTGCCAGCAGCTTGTGGGGACAGAATTCACCCCTCCACTTT
length: 15; V: TRBV5-1; size: many; J: TRBJ2-7; D: TRBD1; CDR3: CASSSTGAGSYEQYF; DNA: TGCGCCAGCAGCTCGACAGGGGCGGGATCCTACGAGCAGTACTTC
length: 14; V: TRBV20-1; size: many; J: TRBJ2-5; D: .; CDR3: CSARDGRNQETQYF; DNA: TGCAGTGCTAGAGATGGTCGGAACCAAGAGACCCAGTACTTC
length: 12; V: TRBV29-1; size: many; J: TRBJ1-2; D: .; CDR3: CSVGGRAGGYTF; DNA: TGCAGCGTTGGGGGTCGGGCAGGGGGCTACACCTTC
length: 14; V: TRBV5-8; size: many; J: TRBJ2-7; D: .; CDR3: CASSPLTGAYEQYF; DNA: TGTGCCAGCAGCCCCTTGACGGGAGCCTACGAGCAGTACTTC
length: 15; V: TRBV7-6; size: .; J: TRBJ2-7; D: .; CDR3: CASSFDGQVTYEQYF; DNA: TGTGCCAGCAGCTTTGATGGGCAAGTCACCTACGAGCAGTACTTC
length: 14; V: TRBV7-2; size: many; J: TRBJ1-1; D: .; CDR3: CASSPRREGTEAFF; DNA: TGTGCCAGCAGCCCCAGGAGGGAAGGCACTGAAGCTTTCTTT
length: 14; V: TRBV11-2; size: many; J: TRBJ1-1; D: TRBD1; CDR3: CASSPGGVRAEAFF; DNA: TGTGCCAGCAGCCCAGGGGGGGTCCGGGCTGAAGCTTTCTTT
length: 14; V: TRBV29-1; size: .; J: TRBJ2-7; D: TRBD1; CDR3: CSVARTGVGSEQYF; DNA: TGCAGCGTCGCCCGGACAGGGGTCGGCAGCGAGCAGTACTTC
length: 16; V: TRBV7-2; size: .; J: TRBJ1-2; D: .; CDR3: CASSYDPAGLPHGYTF; DNA: TGTGCCAGCAGCTACGACCCGGCAGGGCTTCCCCATGGCTACACCTTC
length: 15; V: TRBV12-3/TRBV12-4; size: .; J: TRBJ2-2; D: .; CDR3: CASSFGGLDTGELFF; DNA: TGTGCCAGCAGTTTTGGGGGTCTGGACACCGGGGAGCTGTTTTTT
length: 13; V: TRBV20-1; size: .; J: TRBJ2-4; D: .; CDR3: CSARGGGENIQYF; DNA: TGCAGTGCTAGAGGAGGGGGGGAAAACATTCAGTACTTC
length: 15; V: TRBV28; size: many; J: TRBJ2-7; D: TRBD1; CDR3: CASTVGTESSYEQYF; DNA: TGTGCCAGCACCGTAGGGACAGAAAGCTCCTACGAGCAGTACTTC
length: 16; V: TRBV5-4; size: .; J: TRBJ1-3; D: TRBD1; CDR3: CASTPDRGGSGNTIYF; DNA: TGTGCCAGCACCCCGGACAGGGGGGGCTCTGGAAACACCATATATTTT
length: 14; V: TRBV5-1; size: many; J: TRBJ1-2; D: .; CDR3: CASSLESVNYGYTF; DNA: TGCGCCAGCAGCTTGGAGTCGGTTAACTATGGCTACACCTTC
length: 16; V: TRBV5-4; size: .; J: TRBJ2-1; D: TRBD1; CDR3: CVSSLEGTGSYNEQFF; DNA: TGTGTCAGCAGCTTGGAGGGGACAGGCTCCTACAATGAGCAGTTCTTC
length: 12; V: TRBV10-3; size: few; J: TRBJ1-4; D: TRBD1; CDR3: CAIGTGDEKLFF; DNA: TGTGCCATCGGGACAGGGGATGAAAAACTGTTTTTT
length: 14; V: TRBV29-1; size: few; J: TRBJ1-5; D: .; CDR3: CSVKAGPGNQPQHF; DNA: TGCAGCGTTAAGGCAGGGCCGGGCAATCAGCCCCAGCATTTT
length: 15; V: TRBV20-1; size: .; J: TRBJ2-3; D: .; CDR3: CSATQNRENTDTQYF; DNA: TGCAGTGCTACCCAGAACCGAGAGAACACAGATACGCAGTATTTT
length: 16; V: TRBV7-2; size: many; J: TRBJ1-2; D: .; CDR3: CASSPLRGGTNYGYTF; DNA: TGTGCCAGCAGCCCTCTCCGGGGGGGGACTAACTATGGCTACACCTTC
length: 12; V: TRBV5-1; size: many; J: TRBJ2-1; D: .; CDR3: CASSLNRDEQFF; DNA: TGCGCCAGCAGCTTAAACAGGGATGAGCAGTTCTTC
length: 15; V: TRBV25-1; size: .; J: TRBJ1-1; D: .; CDR3: CASIPMGGRWTEAFF; DNA: TGTGCCAGCATCCCCATGGGGGGACGGTGGACTGAAGCTTTCTTT
length: 13; V: TRBV15; size: many; J: TRBJ2-1; D: .; CDR3: CATRKGLANEQFF; DNA: TGTGCCACCAGAAAGGGACTCGCCAATGAGCAGTTCTTC
length: 15; V: TRBV9; size: many; J: TRBJ2-2; D: TRBD1; CDR3: CASSVAGQYTGELFF; DNA: TGTGCCAGCAGCGTAGCGGGACAGTACACCGGGGAGCTGTTTTTT